These 13 T cell receptor beta chains were all obtained from the same sample, sequenced in a study of response to subunit inactivated influenza vaccine. One entry per CDR3 protein results from TCRdb running MiXCR on the RT-PCR reads. The sample gives 550,000 to 800,000 distinct CDR3 sequences, approximately 15% of which show up once; around 7% is in the top ten. The specimen was PBMCs from blood, collected roughly 2 weeks before vaccination. These receptors all stem from a man aged 50 to 59 who received an inactivated influenza vaccine.

In this sample, this clonotype turned up a few times. J is TRBJ2-7 and V is TRBV11-2, with 9 bases that match TRBD1. J lost 6 bases, V lost 5 bases, and 5 bases had no gene match. Germline assignment: CDR1 SGHAT and CDR2 FQNNGV. The CDR3 has 13 amino acids. CDR3 DNA sequence: TGTGCCAGCAGCAAAACAGGGGGCGTCGAGCAGTACTTC. As protein: CASSKTGGVEQYF.

This clonotype occurred a few times. The chain couples TRBV20-1 to TRBJ2-3; 7 bases are a match to TRBD2. This CDR3 contains 15 residues. V lost 0 bases to trimming and J lost 5 bases; unmatched junction nucleotides: 8. CDR1 is DFQATT, CDR2 SNEGSKA, per germline (reference sequence). Here the CDR3 DNA reads TGCAGTGCTAGAGATCTGCCTAGCGGATTAGATACGCAGTATTTT. It is translated as CSARDLPSGLDTQYF.

The rearrangement uses TRBV30 and TRBJ2-7, with a possible D match to TRBD2 (5 bases). The CDR3 sequence is 12 residues long. Germline V gene data show CDR1 as GTSNPN and CDR2 as SVGIG (reference sequence). Trimming pared 1 base from V and 6 bases from J, leaving 10 bases between. The CDR3 reads CAWSAGIFEQYF. The CDR3 DNA sequence: TGTGCCTGGAGTGCGGGGATTTTCGAGCAGTACTTC.

This clonotype was seen more than once but under ten times. The chain links TRBV12-3 or TRBV12-4 to TRBJ1-5, with 7 bases fitting TRBD1. V lost 6 bases and J lost 0; bases outside the gene matches: 5. The CDR3 loop spans 15 amino acids. The CDR3 loop is CASSQTGYSNQPQHF. The CDR3 DNA follows: TGTGCCAGCAGCCAGACAGGGTATAGCAATCAGCCCCAGCATTTT.

Remarks on this clonotype: Mismatch with germline at one junction end may stem from a read error. This chain connects TRBV6-2 or TRBV6-3 to TRBJ2-3; D uncertain. In germline, CDR1 is MNHEY, CDR2 SVGEGT. The CDR3 runs 11 residues. The CDR3, as DNA: TGTGCCAGCGCGAACACGGATAGGCAGTATTTT. Its translation: CASANTDRQYF.

The V gene is TRBV29-1, the J gene TRBJ2-1; 10 bases agree with TRBD2. V was clipped by 6 bases and J by 8 bases; unmatched bases: 7. Germline V gives CDR1 SQVTM, CDR2 ANQGSEA. The CDR3 sequence is 13 residues long. CDR3: CSVISGGAYEQFF. The CDR3 bases are TGCAGCGTAATCAGCGGGGGGGCATATGAGCAGTTCTTC.

The V gene is TRBV7-6, the J gene TRBJ2-7; a weak D match, TRBD1 (7 bases). V lost 5 bases and J 2 bases, leaving 19 bases between the germline ends. Germline-derived CDR1 and CDR2 are SGHVS and FNYEAQ. The CDR3 length is 16 residues. CDR3: CASSITHRGLTYEQYF. The CDR3 nucleotides are TGTGCCAGCAGCATAACCCACAGGGGACTTACCTACGAGCAGTACTTC.

CDR3 sequence reads: CAVCTGEINTGELFF. CDR3 DNA sequence: TGTGCCGTTTGCACAGGGGAAATTAACACCGGGGAGCTGTTTTTT. The chain uses TRBV12-3 or TRBV12-4 and TRBJ2-2, with 7 bases fitting TRBD1. The CDR3 loop spans 15 amino acids. V dropped 11 bases and J dropped 2; count of bases not matched to a gene: 11.

This clonotype turned up a few times. V usage is TRBV14 and J usage is TRBJ2-2; no definite D call. Germline V gene lookup returns CDR1 SGHDN and CDR2 FVKESK. There are 13 residues in the CDR3. V was cut by 2 bases and J by 5 bases, with 6 bases left in between. The CDR3 sequence is CASSQLETGELFF. Written as DNA, the CDR3 is TGTGCCAGCAGCCAACTGGAAACCGGGGAGCTGTTTTTT. Variable domain in full (rest from reference TRBV14 and TRBJ2-2): EAGVTQFPSHSVIEKGQTVTLRCDPISGHDNLYWYRRVMGKEIKFLLHFVKESKQDESGMPNNRFLAERTGGTYSTLKVQPAELEDSGVYFCASSQLETGELFFGEGSRLTVL.

The genes are TRBV7-2 and TRBJ1-4; 10 bases map to TRBD1. With V trimmed by 3 bases and J by 8 bases, 12 bases remained unmatched. Germline assignment: CDR1 SGHTA and CDR2 FQGNSA. This CDR3 is built from 17 residues. The CDR3 here is CASSFGTGVTLREKLFF. The CDR3 bases are TGTGCCAGCAGCTTCGGGACAGGGGTGACGCTACGAGAAAAACTGTTTTTT.

A few counts support this clonotype. The chain carries TRBV4-2 and TRBJ2-3; 8 bases match TRBD2. Germline values: CDR1 LGHNA, CDR2 YNFKEQ. V lost 0 bases, J lost 2 bases, and 7 bases stayed unmatched. The CDR3 loop spans 17 amino acids. The CDR3 DNA follows: TGTGCCAGCAGCCAAGAGGGCTGCGGGGGGCCCACAGATACGCAGTATTTT. It yields the protein CASSQEGCGGPTDTQYF.

The CDR3: CASSDFPSHTDTQYF. Here the CDR3 DNA reads TGTGCCAGCAGTGATTTCCCGTCCCATACAGATACGCAGTATTTT. This sequence joins TRBV6-1 and TRBJ2-3; D is uncertain. In germline, CDR1 is MNHNS, CDR2 SASEGT. The CDR3 has 15 residues. Trimming cost V 3 bases and J 3 bases, with 13 bases left between them.

This clonotype appeared a few times. The V call is TRBV7-2, the J call TRBJ2-1, with D uncertain. Between the trimmed V and J ends, which lost 4 bases and 6 bases, there was a span of 19 bases. The germline gives CDR1 SGHTA, CDR2 FQGNSA. There are 16 residues in the CDR3. This chain's CDR3 is CASSSARSHLANEQFF. The CDR3 bases are TGTGCCAGCAGCTCGGCGCGGTCACATCTGGCCAATGAGCAGTTCTTC. Complete variable domain (other parts from reference TRBV7-2 and TRBJ2-1): GAGVSQSPSNKVTEKGKDVELRCDPISGHTALYWYRQSLGQGLEFLIYFQGNSAPDKSGLPSDRFSAERTGGSVSTLTIQRTQQEDSAVYLCASSSARSHLANEQFFGPGTRLTVL.